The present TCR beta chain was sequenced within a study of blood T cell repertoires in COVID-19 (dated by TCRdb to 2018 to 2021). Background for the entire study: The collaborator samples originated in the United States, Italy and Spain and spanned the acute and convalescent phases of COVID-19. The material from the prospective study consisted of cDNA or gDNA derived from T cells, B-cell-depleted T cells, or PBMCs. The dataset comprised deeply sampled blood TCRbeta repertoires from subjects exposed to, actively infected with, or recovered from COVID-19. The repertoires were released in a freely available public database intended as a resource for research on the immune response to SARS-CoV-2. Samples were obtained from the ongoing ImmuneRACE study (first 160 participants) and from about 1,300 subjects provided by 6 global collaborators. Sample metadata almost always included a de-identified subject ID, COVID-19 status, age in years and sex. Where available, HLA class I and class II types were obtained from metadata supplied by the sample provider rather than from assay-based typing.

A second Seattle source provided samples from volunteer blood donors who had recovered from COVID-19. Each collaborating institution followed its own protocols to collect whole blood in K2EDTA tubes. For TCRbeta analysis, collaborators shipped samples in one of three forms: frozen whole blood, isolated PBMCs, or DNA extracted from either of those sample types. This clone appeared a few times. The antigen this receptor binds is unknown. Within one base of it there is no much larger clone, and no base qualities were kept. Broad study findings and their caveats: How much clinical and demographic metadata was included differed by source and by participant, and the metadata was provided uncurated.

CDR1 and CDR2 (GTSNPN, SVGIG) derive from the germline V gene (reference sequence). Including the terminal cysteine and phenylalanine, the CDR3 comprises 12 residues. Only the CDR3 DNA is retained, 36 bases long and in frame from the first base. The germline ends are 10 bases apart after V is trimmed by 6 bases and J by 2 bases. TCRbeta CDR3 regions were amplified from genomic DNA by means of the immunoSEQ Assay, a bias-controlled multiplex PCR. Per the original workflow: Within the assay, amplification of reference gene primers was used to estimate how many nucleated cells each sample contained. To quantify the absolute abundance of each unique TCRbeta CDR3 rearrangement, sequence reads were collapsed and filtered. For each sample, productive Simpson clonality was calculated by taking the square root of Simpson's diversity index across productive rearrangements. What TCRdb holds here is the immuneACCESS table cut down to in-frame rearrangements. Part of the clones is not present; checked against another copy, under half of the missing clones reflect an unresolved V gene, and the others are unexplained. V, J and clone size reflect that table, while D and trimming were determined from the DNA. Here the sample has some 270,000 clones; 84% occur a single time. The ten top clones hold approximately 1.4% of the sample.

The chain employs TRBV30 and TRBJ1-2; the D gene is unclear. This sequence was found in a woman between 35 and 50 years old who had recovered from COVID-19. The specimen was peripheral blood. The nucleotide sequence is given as TGTGCCTGTTACATTCACAACTATGGCTACACCTTC. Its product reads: CACYIHNYGYTF.